Listed below are T cell receptor beta chains from one sample, sequenced in a study of siplizumab effects on memory and regulatory T cells. Generated by immunoSEQ multiplex PCR, the TCRdb table keeps only in-frame clones and is missing some. Of some 100,000 clones listed, about 91% are singletons. Sequencing was performed on CD4+ T cells sorted from blood. These receptors came from a human donor in good health. Some clones in this sample may be carry-over from other donors' samples. Both conserved end residues are part of each CDR3. The order of the fields is CDR3 DNA, CDR3 protein, V gene, D gene, clone size, J gene. D genes are given only for firm matches. Size is omitted from some rows. Given values are once, few, many or a class for expanded clones.

cdr3_nt: TGTGCCAGCTCACCCCGGGAGGGCCTGGGAGCTTTCTTT
cdr3_aa: CASSPREGLGAFF
v_call: TRBV18
d_call: -
clone_size: -
j_call: TRBJ1-1

cdr3_nt: TGTGCCAGCAGCTTCCGACAGGGGAACACCGGGGAGCTGTTTTTT
cdr3_aa: CASSFRQGNTGELFF
v_call: TRBV7-6
d_call: TRBD1
clone_size: -
j_call: TRBJ2-2

cdr3_nt: TGTGCCACCAGCAGAAAACCGGGACTTACGGCCAATGAGCAGTTCTTC
cdr3_aa: CATSRKPGLTANEQFF
v_call: TRBV15
d_call: -
clone_size: -
j_call: TRBJ2-1

cdr3_nt: TGCGCCAGCAGCTTGGTGGGACAGCAGAACACTGAAGCTTTCTTT
cdr3_aa: CASSLVGQQNTEAFF
v_call: TRBV5-1
d_call: TRBD1
clone_size: -
j_call: TRBJ1-1

cdr3_nt: TGTGCCAGCACCTTGACAGCTATGAACACTGAAGCTTTCTTT
cdr3_aa: CASTLTAMNTEAFF
v_call: TRBV6-5
d_call: -
clone_size: once
j_call: TRBJ1-1

cdr3_nt: TGTGCCAGCAGTGGACAGGGGACGAGCACAGATACGCAGTATTTT
cdr3_aa: CASSGQGTSTDTQYF
v_call: TRBV2
d_call: TRBD1
clone_size: -
j_call: TRBJ2-3

cdr3_nt: TGTGCCAGTAGTCCCCCGACAGTAACCTCCTACAATGAGCAGTTCTTC
cdr3_aa: CASSPPTVTSYNEQFF
v_call: TRBV19
d_call: -
clone_size: -
j_call: TRBJ2-1

cdr3_nt: TGTGCCACCAGCGCAACGCCTCGAGGCGGGAGCTACGAGCAGTACTTC
cdr3_aa: CATSATPRGGSYEQYF
v_call: TRBV15
d_call: TRBD2
clone_size: -
j_call: TRBJ2-7

cdr3_nt: TGTGCCAGCAGCCCTAGCCCCACGACGGAGGCGGCGGGGCAGTACTTC
cdr3_aa: CASSPSPTTEAAGQYF
v_call: TRBV5-4
d_call: -
clone_size: -
j_call: TRBJ2-7

cdr3_nt: TGTGCCAGCAGCTTGGACCCAGCGGGAGTTCCCTACAATGAGCAGTTCTTC
cdr3_aa: CASSLDPAGVPYNEQFF
v_call: TRBV5-4
d_call: TRBD2
clone_size: -
j_call: TRBJ2-1

cdr3_nt: TGTGCCAGTCGGAAGGGCTTTGGCAATCAGCCCCAGCATTTT
cdr3_aa: CASRKGFGNQPQHF
v_call: TRBV6-5
d_call: -
clone_size: -
j_call: TRBJ1-5

cdr3_nt: TGCGCCAGCAGCATATCATGGGGCAGGGGCCAAGAGACCCAGTACTTC
cdr3_aa: CASSISWGRGQETQYF
v_call: TRBV5-1
d_call: -
clone_size: -
j_call: TRBJ2-5

cdr3_nt: TGCGCCAGCAGTGAGTATACTAGCGGGAGTTTAGATGAGCAGTTCTTC
cdr3_aa: CASSEYTSGSLDEQFF
v_call: TRBV10-1
d_call: TRBD2
clone_size: -
j_call: TRBJ2-1

cdr3_nt: TGCGCCAGCAGCCAAGATACGGGACCCCGGCTGAGGAACACTGAAGCTTTCTTT
cdr3_aa: CASSQDTGPRLRNTEAFF
v_call: TRBV4-1
d_call: -
clone_size: few
j_call: TRBJ1-1